This paragraph covers one TCR beta chain sequence. Its antigen is still unknown. Base quality data are lacking; no much larger clone is found one base away. This specimen comes from a study of blood T cell repertoires in COVID-19 (dated by TCRdb to 2018 to 2020). In the study overall: Samples covering the acute and convalescent phases of COVID-19 were provided by collaborators in the United States, Italy and Spain. A de-identified subject ID, COVID-19 status, age in years and sex were almost always included in the sample metadata. The material from the prospective study consisted of cDNA or gDNA derived from T cells, B-cell-depleted T cells, or PBMCs. Subjects who had been exposed to COVID-19, were actively infected with it, or had recovered from it provided the deeply sampled blood TCRbeta repertoires that made up the dataset. The repertoires were made available in a free public database intended to serve as a resource for research on the immune response to SARS-CoV-2. The samples were drawn from the first 160 participants of the ongoing ImmuneRACE study and from roughly 1,300 subjects provided by 6 global collaborators. Where available, HLA class I and class II types were obtained from metadata supplied by the sample provider rather than from assay-based typing. Study-wide findings and limitations: How much clinical and demographic metadata was included differed by source and by participant, and the metadata was provided uncurated.

One collaborating source in Seattle enrolled patients while the patients were actively infected and followed the patients over time throughout the course of disease. The collaborating institutions used their own protocols to collect whole blood in K2EDTA tubes. For TCRbeta analysis, collaborators shipped samples as frozen whole blood, isolated PBMCs, or DNA extracted from either of those sample types. The immunoSEQ Assay, a bias-controlled multiplex PCR, was used to amplify TCRbeta CDR3 regions from genomic DNA. Regarding the original processing steps: The number of nucleated cells in each sample was estimated from the amplification of reference gene primers within the assay. To quantify the absolute abundance of each unique TCRbeta CDR3 rearrangement, sequence reads were collapsed and filtered. Productive Simpson clonality was computed per sample as the square root of Simpson's diversity index over productive rearrangements. TCRdb took over this immuneACCESS table, retaining in-frame rearrangements with V and J assigned. Such tables are incomplete; in checked studies, under half of the missing clones stem from an unresolved V gene, and the remainder is unexplained. V, J and clone size were drawn from that table, and D and trimming were deduced from the DNA. This sample gives over 85,000 clones in total; around 90% of them show up just once. Jointly, the top ten make up around 1.9% of the sample.

The CDR3 goes from the cysteine to the phenylalanine over 12 residues. Here the CDR3 DNA is all that survives: 36 bases in frame from base 1. In the germline V gene (reference sequence), CDR1 corresponds to LNHDA and CDR2 to SQIVND. V and J are truncated by 7 bases and 10 bases respectively, leaving an intervening sequence of 14 bases. The sample consisted of peripheral blood. The origin of this receptor is a woman aged 50 to 60 with COVID-19, enrolled during active disease. Recombination connected TRBV19 to TRBJ1-5; TRBD1 is a possible D gene, resting on 5 matching bases. The CDR3 is CASTEGRGPQHF. The DNA reads TGTGCCAGTACGGAGGGTAGGGGCCCCCAGCATTTT.